A selection of T cell receptor beta chains follows, all from one sample in a study of response to subunit inactivated influenza vaccine. TCRdb itself ran the RT-PCR reads through MiXCR, one entry per CDR3 protein. Counted here are roughly 150,000 distinct CDR3 sequences, 11% occurring once; the ten biggest clones make up approximately 13%. This specimen consisted of non-naive T cells sorted from PBMCs, obtained around seven weeks after vaccination. Receptors originate from a man aged 50 to 60 who received an inactivated influenza vaccine. CDR3s include the opening cysteine and the closing phenylalanine or tryptophan. Fields, in order: D gene, V gene, clone size, J gene, CDR3 DNA, CDR3 protein. The D gene is left open where the match is weak. For some rows the clone size is stated as once, few or many, or as a class when expanded; others skip it.

TRBD2	TRBV12-3/TRBV12-4	many	TRBJ2-1	TGTGCCAGCAGTTTTATTAGCGGGGGGGCAAGGTCCCTCGCCTACAATGAGCAGTTCTTC	CASSFISGGARSLAYNEQFF
-	TRBV4-1	-	TRBJ2-1	TGCGCCAGCAGCCGACTAGGGTTGAGCTCCTACAATGAGCAGTTCTTC	CASSRLGLSSYNEQFF
TRBD2	TRBV15	few	TRBJ2-7	TGTGCCACCGACACGAGTTGGGTAAGCGGGAGGACACAGTTACCCGAGCAGTACTTC	CATDTSWVSGRTQLPEQYF
-	TRBV5-1	many	TRBJ2-2	TGCGCCAGCAGCTCCTACTACACCGGGGAGCTGTTTTTT	CASSSYYTGELFF
-	TRBV7-9	-	TRBJ2-5	TGTGCCAGCAGCCGGGCCGCCCAAGAGACCCAGTACTTC	CASSRAAQETQYF
-	TRBV15	few	TRBJ1-4	TGTGCCACCAGCAGCCGTCGGAGTGAAAAACTGTTTTTT	CATSSRRSEKLFF
-	TRBV20-1	-	TRBJ2-2	TGCAGTGCTATCCACCTGGACACCGGGGAGCTGTTTTTT	CSAIHLDTGELFF
TRBD2	TRBV28	few	TRBJ2-1	TGTGCCAGCACCGCCCTCGCGTTTAGCGGGAGTAAATACAATGAGCAGTTCTTC	CASTALAFSGSKYNEQFF
TRBD1	TRBV12-3/TRBV12-4	many	TRBJ1-4	TGTGCCAGCAGGCGACAGGGTTGGGATGAAAAACTGTTTTTT	CASRRQGWDEKLFF
-	TRBV9	few	TRBJ2-5	TGTGCCAGCAGCGTCAGAGGAGAGACCCAGTACTTC	CASSVRGETQYF
-	TRBV20-1	few	TRBJ1-4	TGCAGTGCTAGAGACGGCTCAACTAATGAAAAACTGTTTTTT	CSARDGSTNEKLFF
-	TRBV30	many	TRBJ2-1	TGTGCCTGGAGTGTGCTTGGGCTAGCCGATGAGCAGTTCTTC	CAWSVLGLADEQFF
-	TRBV4-3	many	TRBJ2-3	TGCGCCAGCAGCCCTCACGACCCCACAGATACGCAGTATTTT	CASSPHDPTDTQYF
TRBD1	TRBV5-8	-	TRBJ1-2	TGTGCCAGCAGCTCCACAGGGGGCTATGGCTACACCTTC	CASSSTGGYGYTF
-	TRBV28	few	TRBJ1-3	TGTGCCAGCAGTTTGGCAGGGGTCCTTGGAAACACCATATATTTT	CASSLAGVLGNTIYF
-	TRBV20-1	few	TRBJ2-1	TGCAGTGCTAGAGATCGGAGGGAGGCTAGGTCCTACAATGAGCAGTTCTTC	CSARDRREARSYNEQFF
TRBD1	TRBV5-6	-	TRBJ2-7	TGTGCCAGCAGTCTTACCGGGACAGAGGTATACGAGCAGTACTTC	CASSLTGTEVYEQYF
-	TRBV5-1	-	TRBJ1-3	TGCGCCAGCAGCGGGGGGACGGCGAACTCTGGAAACACCATATATTTT	CASSGGTANSGNTIYF
-	TRBV12-3/TRBV12-4	many	TRBJ1-1	TGTGCCAGCAGTTTCCGTCAAGGTCTGAGGCTCACTGAAGCTTTCTTT	CASSFRQGLRLTEAFF
-	TRBV5-1	many	TRBJ1-4	TGCGCCAGCAGTGCGGACTTAATTGGAACAACAACTAATGAAAAACTGTTTTTT	CASSADLIGTTTNEKLFF
-	TRBV6-2/TRBV6-3	many	TRBJ1-1	TGTGCCAGCAGTTACTCGTGGGGAACGATGAACACTGAAGCTTTCTTT	CASSYSWGTMNTEAFF
-	TRBV5-1	many	TRBJ2-1	TGCGCCAGCAGCGGTACTAGCTCCTACAATGAGCAGTTCTTC	CASSGTSSYNEQFF
-	TRBV7-9	-	TRBJ2-7	TGTGCCAGCAGCCAGGAGGGCGAGCAGTACTTC	CASSQEGEQYF
-	TRBV3-1	many	TRBJ1-5	TGTGCCAGCAGCCAAAAGGCGGACGGGGCCCAGCATTTT	CASSQKADGAQHF
TRBD2	TRBV20-1	few	TRBJ2-3	TGCAGTGTCCCGAGGCAGGGAAGACTAGCGGGAGCCCCGGGAGATACGCAGTATTTT	CSVPRQGRLAGAPGDTQYF
-	TRBV7-6	-	TRBJ1-5	TGTGCCAGCAGAATGGGCTACAGGGAAGGTCAGCCCCAGCATTTT	CASRMGYREGQPQHF
-	TRBV28	-	TRBJ2-1	TGTGCCAGCAGCCTGCTTGGTAGTAATGAGCAGTTCTTC	CASSLLGSNEQFF
TRBD1	TRBV19	-	TRBJ1-5	TGTGCCAGTAGTAGCACGATCGACAGGGGAAGGTCGGGTCAGCCCCAGCATTTT	CASSSTIDRGRSGQPQHF
TRBD2	TRBV27	-	TRBJ2-5	TGTGCCAGCAGTTCGGCGGCTAGCGGACTCGGGACCCAGTACTTC	CASSSAASGLGTQYF
-	TRBV7-9	many	TRBJ2-5	TGTGCCAGCAGCTTATCTACTAACCAAGAGACCCAGTACTTC	CASSLSTNQETQYF
TRBD1	TRBV6-2/TRBV6-3	-	TRBJ2-1	TGTGCCAGCAGTTACCGTTTCGGGACAGGGGGTTACAATGAGCAGTTCTTC	CASSYRFGTGGYNEQFF
TRBD1	TRBV5-5	-	TRBJ2-7	TGTGCCAGCAGCTGGACAGGGGGCAGCGAGCAGTACTTC	CASSWTGGSEQYF
-	TRBV2	few	TRBJ2-3	TGTGCCAGCAGGAGGGCGGATGGCGGGGGCACAGATACGCAGTATTTT	CASRRADGGGTDTQYF
TRBD2	TRBV18	-	TRBJ2-1	TGTGCCATTCCACGGACTAGCGGGGGGGGTTCCTACAATGAGCAGTTCTTC	CAIPRTSGGGSYNEQFF
TRBD2	TRBV7-2	-	TRBJ2-5	TGTGCCAGCAGCTTAGCGTCCCTAGCGGGAGTATCGACCCAGTACTTC	CASSLASLAGVSTQYF
-	TRBV28	many	TRBJ2-4	TGTGCCAGCAGTTTAACAGGGCGGGAAAACATTCAGTACTTC	CASSLTGRENIQYF
-	TRBV20-1	many	TRBJ2-1	TGCAGTGCTAGCCCTTCCAAGGCGGCTGAGCAGTTCTTC	CSASPSKAAEQFF
TRBD1	TRBV24-1	-	TRBJ1-5	TGTGCCACCAGTGGACAGGGCCCCAATCAGCCCCAGCATTTT	CATSGQGPNQPQHF
-	TRBV7-9	-	TRBJ1-3	TGTGCCAGCAGCCCCTCCGGGACGGACTCTGGAAACACCATATATTTT	CASSPSGTDSGNTIYF
-	TRBV20-1	few	TRBJ2-1	TGCAGTGCTCCGGCACATGAGCAGTTCTTC	CSAPAHEQFF
-	TRBV20-1	few	TRBJ2-2	TGCAGTGCTAGCTTAGCGGCGAACACCGGGGAGCTGTTTTTT	CSASLAANTGELFF
-	TRBV5-1	-	TRBJ2-7	TGCGCCAGCAGCCCGGGGGCAGGGTTCAACGAGCAGTACTTC	CASSPGAGFNEQYF
-	TRBV12-3/TRBV12-4	once	TRBJ2-3	TGTGCCAGCAGATCCGAGGGGTTGGGAGATACGCAGTATTTT	CASRSEGLGDTQYF
-	TRBV7-2	few	TRBJ2-1	TGTGCCAGCAGCCCCTCTACTTACAATGAGCAGTTCTTC	CASSPSTYNEQFF
TRBD1	TRBV5-6	few	TRBJ2-7	TGTGCCAGCAGCTTGTCCGGGACAGACTACGAGCAGTACTTC	CASSLSGTDYEQYF
-	TRBV10-3	-	TRBJ2-6	TGTGCCATCAGTACCGGGTCCCATTCCTCTGGGGCCAACGTCCTGACTTTC	CAISTGSHSSGANVLTF
-	TRBV12-3/TRBV12-4	few	TRBJ1-4	TGTGCCAGCAGTGGGTACCAGGGTGAGGCTGAAAAACTGTTTTTT	CASSGYQGEAEKLFF
TRBD1	TRBV27	few	TRBJ2-2	TGTGCCAGCAGCGCGGACAGGGGCACCGGGGAGCTGTTTTTT	CASSADRGTGELFF
TRBD2	TRBV19	-	TRBJ2-7	TGTGCCAGTAGTATAACAGCGGGACCCTACGAGCAGTACTTC	CASSITAGPYEQYF
TRBD1	TRBV24-1	many	TRBJ1-5	TGTGCCACCAGACCTCCGACTCGGGACAGGGGCCTTACTAGCAATCAGCCCCAGCATTTT	CATRPPTRDRGLTSNQPQHF
TRBD1	TRBV2	few	TRBJ1-1	TGTGCCAGCAGGGCTCAGGGGGCTCTCACTGAAGCTTTCTTT	CASRAQGALTEAFF
-	TRBV10-3	few	TRBJ2-3	TGTGCCATCAGTGAGTTGGGACCTAAAGGTACAGATACGCAGTATTTT	CAISELGPKGTDTQYF
TRBD1	TRBV6-2/TRBV6-3	few	TRBJ1-1	TGTGCCAGCAGGTCAGGGGGTAATGAAGCTTTCTTT	CASRSGGNEAFF
TRBD2	TRBV2	-	TRBJ2-3	TGTGCCAGCAGCTGGCCCGGGACTAGCGGGGGATTTAGCACAGATACGCAGTATTTT	CASSWPGTSGGFSTDTQYF